The 29 T cell receptor beta chains reported below all come from one sample, sequenced in a study of T and B cells in COVID-19 patients. TRB rearrangements were amplified by multiplex PCR with BIOMED2 TRB-A/B primers. TCRdb used MiXCR to reprocess the multiplex PCR reads, holding one entry per CDR3 protein. The top ten hold 15% to 20% of the sample, which has about 11,000 distinct CDR3 sequences, around a third seen once. TRB was amplified from around 230-520 ng of blood genomic DNA. Sample: blood. All receptors come from a human donor with active COVID-19.

The gene calls are TRBV11-1 and TRBJ2-3; TRBD1 matches 10 bases. The V gene's germline CDR1 is SGHAT and CDR2 FQDESV (reference sequence). The length of the CDR3 is 14 residues. The V gene end was trimmed by 7 bases and the J gene end by 2 bases; junction bases not matched to a gene: 3. Written as DNA, the CDR3 is TGTGCCAGCACCGACAGGGGGCCCACAGATACGCAGTATTTT. Translated, it gives CASTDRGPTDTQYF.

This clonotype was seen a few times. The CDR3 DNA reads TGTGCCAGCAGTTTAAAGCGGGGGGGCAGTGAGCAGTTCTTC. It is translated as CASSLKRGGSEQFF. V and J are TRBV12-3 or TRBV12-4 and TRBJ2-1, with 10 bases lining up with TRBD2. Trimming cost V 2 bases and J 9 bases; bases outside gene matches: 4. The CDR3 contains 14 residues.

The chain links TRBV19 to TRBJ1-1, with 7 bases aligning to TRBD1. Unmatched junction bases numbered 4, after V lost 6 bases and J lost 0 bases. Germline V gene data show CDR1 as LNHDA and CDR2 as SQIVND (reference sequence). CDR3 length: 14 residues. CDR3 in amino acids: CASRRDSMNTEAFF. CDR3 nucleotide sequence: TGTGCCAGTAGGAGGGACAGCATGAACACTGAAGCTTTCTTT.

This clonotype has more than one count but fewer than ten. The chain joins TRBV6-2 or TRBV6-3 to TRBJ1-6, with TRBD1 as a possible D gene (6 bases). The V end was cut by 4 bases, the J end by 10 bases, with 11 bases between. The CDR3 contains 13 residues. CDR1 MNHEY and CDR2 SVGEGT come from the germline V gene. CDR3 region: CASSWAGVSPLHF. CDR3 coding DNA: TGTGCCAGCAGTTGGGCAGGGGTCTCACCCCTCCACTTT.

This clonotype turned up a few times. The chain is built from TRBV10-3 and TRBJ1-5, with D unclear. Trimming pared 3 bases from V and 5 bases from J, leaving 8 bases between. The CDR3 contains 13 residues. Germline CDR1 is ENHRY and CDR2 is SYGVKD. For the CDR3, the DNA is TGTGCCATCAGTGATCGGAGCGATCAGCCCCAGCATTTT. This codes for CAISDRSDQPQHF.

The chain has TRBV4-3 and TRBJ2-7; 7 bases are a match to TRBD2. Germline V gene lookup returns CDR1 LGHNA and CDR2 YSLEER. V gave up 6 bases and J gave up 0 bases; unmatched junction bases: 2. CDR3 length: 13 amino acids. Written as DNA, the CDR3 is TGCGCCAGCAGTGGGGGGGTCTCCTACGAGCAGTACTTC. It codes for CASSGGVSYEQYF.

This clonotype has a handful of counts. This chain links TRBV5-4 with TRBJ2-7; the D gene is possibly TRBD2 (6 bases). The CDR3 has 15 residues. V lost 3 bases to trimming and J lost 2 bases, with 15 bases between them. Germline V gives CDR1 SGHNT, CDR2 YYREEE (reference sequence). The CDR3 DNA follows: TGTGCCAGCAGCTCGACATCCGGGACTCCCTACGAGCAGTACTTC. Amino acid sequence: CASSSTSGTPYEQYF.

This rearrangement joins TRBV29-1 to TRBJ2-7; 12 bases align to TRBD2. V trimming: 1 base; J trimming: 6 bases; junction bases outside the gene matches: 7. Germline values: CDR1 SQVTM, CDR2 ANQGSEA. The CDR3 covers 15 residues. DNA of the CDR3: TGCAGCGTTGAAGCGGCTAGCGGGGGGGCCCTCGAGCAGTACTTC. Its translation: CSVEAASGGALEQYF.

Comment on this clonotype: A read error may produce the germline difference seen at one junction end. V usage is TRBV20-1 and J usage is TRBJ2-3; possibly TRBD1 for D (5 bases). Per the germline V gene, CDR1 is DFQATT and CDR2 is SNEGSKA (reference sequence). CDR3 length: 12 amino acids. CDR3 in DNA: TGCACTGCTAGAGACCAGGGAAATACGCAGTATTTT. This encodes CTARDQGNTQYF.

This clonotype was observed a few times. V usage is TRBV30 and J usage is TRBJ1-3, with unresolved D. The CDR3 runs to 15 residues. From germline, CDR1 is GTSNPN and CDR2 SVGIG (reference sequence). Trimming left V 2 bases short and J 0 bases short, with 11 bases between. The CDR3 is CAWSSPTSSGNTIYF. The CDR3 region has the DNA TGTGCCTGGAGTTCCCCCACGAGCTCTGGAAACACCATATATTTT.

This clonotype was observed a handful of times. The chain recombines TRBV30 with TRBJ1-1, with TRBD1 matching 7 bases. Trimming at V came to 5 bases and at J to 1 base, leaving 4 bases not matched to a gene. CDR3 length equals 13 residues. Germline-derived CDR1 and CDR2 are GTSNPN and SVGIG (reference sequence). The CDR3 DNA is TGTGCCTGGGGGGGACAGCCGAACACTGAAGCTTTCTTT. It translates to CAWGGQPNTEAFF. The variable domain in full, completed from reference TRBV30 and TRBJ1-1, reads SQTIHQWPATLVQPVGSPLSLECTVEGTSNPNLYWYRQAAGRGLQLLFYSVGIGQISSEVPQNLSASRPQDRQFILSSKKLLLSDSGFYLCAWGGQPNTEAFFGQGTRLTVV.

This clonotype appeared a few times. The chain recombines TRBV6-4 with TRBJ1-6; weak D call: TRBD1 (6 bases). Germline-derived CDR1 and CDR2 are MRHNA and SNTAGT. Trimming took off 6 bases at V and 6 bases at J, with 9 bases between the two ends. The CDR3 extends over 13 amino acids. CDR3 amino acids: CASRDSLNSPLHF. CDR3 nucleotide sequence: TGTGCCAGCAGGGACAGTCTTAATTCACCCCTCCACTTT.

The chain uses TRBV29-1 and TRBJ2-2; the match to TRBD1 covers 8 bases. CDR1 SQVTM and CDR2 ANQGSEA come from the germline V gene. The CDR3 runs to 14 residues. The V and J ends lost 6 bases and 0 bases, in that order; junction bases with no gene match: 3. CDR3 sequence (DNA): TGCAGCGTGGCACAGGGGGCGAACACCGGGGAGCTGTTTTTT. This codes for CSVAQGANTGELFF.

By sample share, this clonotype is medium-sized. The chain couples TRBV29-1 to TRBJ1-2, with D unclear. The V gene lost 4 bases and the J gene lost 11 bases, with 14 bases spanning the gap. Germline V gives CDR1 SQVTM, CDR2 ANQGSEA. The CDR3 runs 11 residues. CDR3 sequence reads: CSVVTMGGYTF. CDR3 nucleotide sequence: TGCAGCGTTGTAACGATGGGTGGTTACACCTTC.

The chain uses TRBV5-1 and TRBJ1-6; D remains unclear. The CDR3 totals 12 residues. V was cut by 4 bases and J by 14 bases, with 13 bases left in between. Germline V gene sequence: CDR1 SGHRS, CDR2 YFSETQ. CDR3 bases: TGCGCCAGCAGCGATCCCGGAGGGTCCCTCCACTTT. It is translated as CASSDPGGSLHF.

The chain is built from TRBV20-1 and TRBJ1-1, with D possibly TRBD1 on 5 matching bases. V shed 1 base and J shed 5 bases, with 11 bases lying between them. This CDR3 comprises 13 residues. From germline, CDR1 is DFQATT and CDR2 SNEGSKA (reference sequence). The CDR3 DNA is TGCAGTGCTAGAGCCCTTGGGGGAACTGAAGCTTTCTTT. Its translation is CSARALGGTEAFF.

The rearrangement links TRBV28 to TRBJ1-4, with TRBD1 identical over 9 bases. The length of the CDR3 is 17 residues. V lost 5 bases, J lost 0 bases, and 7 bases stayed unmatched. CDR1 and CDR2 (germline): MDHEN, SYDVKM. CDR3 nucleotide sequence: TGTGCCAGCAGTCTCACAGGGGGCCCCACAACTAATGAAAAACTGTTTTTT. Protein product: CASSLTGGPTTNEKLFF. Full variable domain (remainder filled in from reference TRBV28 and TRBJ1-4): DVKVTQSSRYLVKRTGEKVFLECVQDMDHENMFWYRQDPGLGLRLIYFSYDVKMKEKGDIPEGYSVSREKKERFSLILESASTNQTSMYLCASSLTGGPTTNEKLFFGSGTQLSVL.

This clonotype was counted only a few times. The V and J genes are TRBV6-2 or TRBV6-3 and TRBJ2-5; TRBD2 aligns across 10 bases. Trimming took 0 bases from V and 1 from J; bases not matched to a gene: 5. Germline V gives CDR1 MNHEY, CDR2 SVGEGT. This CDR3 spans 17 amino acids. CDR3 nucleotide sequence: TGTGCCAGCAGTTACTCGATCCAGCGGGGGGGCCAAGAGACCCAGTACTTC. Translation: CASSYSIQRGGQETQYF.

The V call is TRBV5-5, the J call TRBJ1-6; D is ambiguous. The germline V and J ends were trimmed by 0 bases and 5 bases, with 9 bases remaining between them. CDR1 and CDR2 from the germline V gene are SGHKS and YYEKEE (reference sequence). The CDR3 has 15 residues. CDR3 coding DNA: TGTGCCAGCAGCTTGGGGGAGTTGAATAATTCACCCCTCCACTTT. The encoded protein is CASSLGELNNSPLHF.

In this sample, this clonotype turned up a few times. The rearrangement uses TRBV18 and TRBJ2-2; 8 bases match TRBD1. CDR1 and CDR2 (germline): KGHSH, LQKENI. Losses at the gene ends were 6 bases for V and 1 base for J; bases not matched to a gene: 7. The CDR3 has 16 residues. CDR3 in amino acids: CASSQRTGRNTGELFF. Here the CDR3 DNA reads TGTGCCAGCTCCCAGAGGACAGGGAGGAACACCGGGGAGCTGTTTTTT.

This clonotype was found a few times. CDR3 coding DNA: TGTGCCAGCAGTATGTATGGGATAAACACTGAAGCTTTCTTT. Translating gives CASSMYGINTEAFF. V and J are TRBV27 and TRBJ1-1; D unresolved. Germline assignment: CDR1 MNHEY and CDR2 SMNVEV (reference sequence). This CDR3 is built from 14 residues. V was trimmed by 5 bases and J by 2 bases, leaving 12 bases between them.

This chain uses TRBV6-2 or TRBV6-3 with TRBJ2-1, with 16 bases matching TRBD2. Germline V CDR1 and CDR2: MNHEY, SVGEGT. This CDR3 spans 19 amino acids. With V trimmed by 2 bases and J by 7 bases, 11 bases remained unmatched. CDR3 protein: CASSYLGTSGGAWGNEQFF. The CDR3 bases are TGTGCCAGCAGTTACCTTGGGACTAGCGGGGGGGCTTGGGGGAATGAGCAGTTCTTC.

The chain is built from TRBV7-2 and TRBJ1-2; 7 bases fit TRBD1. The V gene's germline CDR1 is SGHTA and CDR2 FQGNSA. J gave up 4 bases and V 3 bases, and 14 bases lay outside the gene matches. CDR3 length: 17 residues. The CDR3 DNA reads TGTGCCAGCAGCTTGTTGGGGGGACAGCCGATTAGCTATGGCTACACCTTC. Translating gives CASSLLGGQPISYGYTF.

V is TRBV5-6 and J is TRBJ1-2, with a possible D match to TRBD1 (5 bases). Deletions cut 1 base from V and 5 bases from J, with 12 bases between. This CDR3 comprises 14 residues. Germline V gene lookup returns CDR1 SGHDT and CDR2 YYEEEE. The CDR3 nucleotides read TGTGCCAGCAGCTTGATTGGGGGGACGTATGGCTACACCTTC. This gives the protein CASSLIGGTYGYTF.

This clonotype was recorded a few times. The chain carries TRBV7-9 and TRBJ1-3, with unresolved D. Germline values: CDR1 SEHNR, CDR2 FQNEAQ (reference sequence). CDR3 length equals 12 residues. With 3 bases removed from V and 4 bases from J, the gap between germline ends came to 4 bases. CDR3 nucleotide sequence: TGTGCCAGCAGCTTTCACGGAAACACCATATATTTT. It encodes CASSFHGNTIYF.

The chain has TRBV5-6 and TRBJ2-7; D is unresolved. The CDR3 has 13 amino acids. The V end lost 0 bases, the J end lost 3 bases, and 7 bases lay between the germline ends. CDR1 is SGHDT, CDR2 YYEEEE, per germline. CDR3 sequence reads: CASSLGQIYEQYF. CDR3 sequence (DNA): TGTGCCAGCAGCTTGGGGCAGATCTACGAGCAGTACTTC.

CDR3 sequence reads: CSPYLRQALRDTQYF. DNA of the CDR3: TGCAGTCCCTACCTGAGACAGGCCCTGAGGGATACGCAGTATTTT. The gene calls are TRBV20-1 and TRBJ2-3; possibly TRBD1 for D (6 bases). Germline loops: CDR1 DFQATT, CDR2 SNEGSKA (reference sequence). V was trimmed by 8 bases and J by 6 bases, leaving 24 bases between them. This CDR3 is 15 amino acids long.

This clonotype is judged medium-sized (0.01 to 0.1%). V usage is TRBV6-4 and J usage is TRBJ2-1; 11 bases are a match to TRBD2. There are 15 residues in the CDR3. Unmatched junction bases numbered 1, after V lost 0 bases and J lost 6 bases. CDR1 and CDR2 (germline): MRHNA, SNTAGT. For the CDR3, the DNA is TGTGCCAGCAGTGACTCTAGCGGGGGGGCCAATGAGCAGTTCTTC. The encoded protein is CASSDSSGGANEQFF.

The chain employs TRBV20-1 and TRBJ1-5, with D perhaps matching TRBD1 (5 bases). With 3 bases removed from V and 0 bases from J, the gap between germline ends came to 12 bases. CDR1 is DFQATT and CDR2 is SNEGSKA in the germline V gene (reference sequence). There are 15 residues in the CDR3. The CDR3 region has the DNA TGCAGTGCTAGCAGAGGCAGGGATAGCAATCAGCCCCAGCATTTT. Translation gives CSASRGRDSNQPQHF.